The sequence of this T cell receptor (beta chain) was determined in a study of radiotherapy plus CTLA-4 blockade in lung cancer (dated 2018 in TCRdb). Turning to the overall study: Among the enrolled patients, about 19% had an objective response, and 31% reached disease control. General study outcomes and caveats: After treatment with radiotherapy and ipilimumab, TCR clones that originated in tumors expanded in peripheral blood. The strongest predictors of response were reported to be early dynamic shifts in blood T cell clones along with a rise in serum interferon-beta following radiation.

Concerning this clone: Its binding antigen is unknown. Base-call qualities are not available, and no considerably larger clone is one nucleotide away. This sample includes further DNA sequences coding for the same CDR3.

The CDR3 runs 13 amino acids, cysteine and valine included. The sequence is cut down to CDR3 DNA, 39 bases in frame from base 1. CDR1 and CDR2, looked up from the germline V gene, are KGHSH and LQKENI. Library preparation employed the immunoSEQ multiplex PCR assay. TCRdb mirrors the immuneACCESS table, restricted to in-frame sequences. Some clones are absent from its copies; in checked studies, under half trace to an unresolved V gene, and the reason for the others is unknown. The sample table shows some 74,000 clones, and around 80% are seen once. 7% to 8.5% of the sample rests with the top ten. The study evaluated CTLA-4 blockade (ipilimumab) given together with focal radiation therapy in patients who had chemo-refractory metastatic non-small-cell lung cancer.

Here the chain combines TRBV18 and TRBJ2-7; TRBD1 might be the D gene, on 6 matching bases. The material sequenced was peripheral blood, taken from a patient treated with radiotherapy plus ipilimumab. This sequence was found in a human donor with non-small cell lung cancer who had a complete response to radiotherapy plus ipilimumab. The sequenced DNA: TGCGCCAGCTCAGTGACAGGACCCAGCGAGCAGTACGTC. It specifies CASSVTGPSEQYV.